These 28 T cell receptor beta chains came from one sample sequenced in a study of blood T cell repertoires in COVID-19. Clones were sequenced by immunoSEQ multiplex PCR, and TCRdb holds only the in-frame ones, with some missing. The data show approximately 210,000 clones, just over 90% seen once. Sequenced: peripheral blood. All receptors derive from a man aged 30 to 45 with acute or convalescent COVID-19.

The chain joins TRBV4-1 to TRBJ2-5, with 7 bases lining up with TRBD1. Germline values: CDR1 MGHRA, CDR2 YSYEKL. The CDR3 extends over 16 amino acids. Trimming cost V 1 base and J 4 bases; bases outside gene matches: 9. The CDR3 nucleotides read TGCGCCAGCAGCCAAGTGACAGGGCAACGTAGAGAGACCCAGTACTTC. Translation: CASSQVTGQRRETQYF.

J is TRBJ2-1 and V is TRBV6-5; 9 positions match TRBD2. The V segment lost 3 bases and the J segment 7 bases; nucleotides outside the gene matches: 4. In germline, CDR1 is MNHEY, CDR2 SVGAGI. The CDR3 has 14 amino acids. The DNA of the CDR3 is TGTGCCAGCAGTTATCGCGGGGGGGTTAATGAGCAGTTCTTC. Protein product: CASSYRGGVNEQFF.

This rearrangement joins TRBV7-8 to TRBJ2-5; maybe TRBD1 (6 bases). The germline gives CDR1 SGHVS, CDR2 FQNEAQ. V was cut by 5 bases and J by 1 base, with 11 bases left in between. The CDR3 extends over 14 amino acids. The chain's CDR3 is CASSHRVFQETQYF. The DNA for the CDR3 is TGTGCCAGCAGCCACAGGGTCTTCCAAGAGACCCAGTACTTC.

The chain is built from TRBV11-2 and TRBJ2-5; 8 bases match TRBD1. Germline V gives CDR1 SGHAT, CDR2 FQNNGV. The CDR3 sequence is 14 residues long. The V gene end was trimmed by 3 bases and the J gene end by 7 bases; junction bases not matched to a gene: 7. The CDR3 sequence: CASSLTGALGTQYF. Written as DNA, the CDR3 is TGTGCCAGCAGCTTGACAGGGGCCCTCGGGACCCAGTACTTC. Variable domain in full (rest from reference TRBV11-2 and TRBJ2-5): EAGVAQSPRYKIIEKRQSVAFWCNPISGHATLYWYQQILGQGPKLLIQFQNNGVVDDSQLPKDRFSAERLKGVDSTLKIQPAKLEDSAVYLCASSLTGALGTQYFGPGTRLLVL.

The rearrangement uses TRBV4-2 and TRBJ1-4; tentatively, D is TRBD1 (5 bases). V lost 3 bases and J lost 0, with 11 bases in between. The CDR3 contains 16 residues. Germline CDR1 reads LGHNA; CDR2 reads YNFKEQ. CDR3 coding DNA: TGTGCCAGCAGCCAGAGCGGGGCTGCAACTAATGAAAAACTGTTTTTT. Its protein is CASSQSGAATNEKLFF.

The chain combines TRBV5-4 with TRBJ1-2, with TRBD1 matching 7 bases. The germline gives CDR1 SGHNT, CDR2 YYREEE (reference sequence). The CDR3 loop spans 14 amino acids. The V and J ends lost 4 bases and 8 bases, in that order; junction bases with no gene match: 11. The CDR3 DNA is TGTGCCAGCAGCCAAGACAGGGTGAGGGGAGGCTACACCTTC. The encoded protein is CASSQDRVRGGYTF.

The chain joins TRBV30 to TRBJ1-3; D is perhaps TRBD1 (6 bases). This CDR3 is built from 13 residues. Germline CDR1 reads GTSNPN; CDR2 reads SVGIG (reference sequence). V gave up 3 bases and J gave up 1 base, with 7 bases separating them. The CDR3 is CAWSRGSGNTIYF. The CDR3 bases are TGTGCCTGGAGCAGGGGTTCTGGAAACACCATATATTTT.

V and J are TRBV4-1 and TRBJ2-5; 7 positions match TRBD2. The CDR3 consists of 15 residues. V trimming: 1 base; J trimming: 4 bases; junction bases outside the gene matches: 6. CDR1 MGHRA and CDR2 YSYEKL come from the germline V gene. CDR3 protein: CASSQGGGIGETQYF. The CDR3 DNA reads as TGCGCCAGCAGCCAAGGGGGAGGGATTGGAGAGACCCAGTACTTC.

The rearrangement links TRBV28 to TRBJ1-1; D is possibly TRBD1 (5 bases). Germline V gene lookup returns CDR1 MDHEN and CDR2 SYDVKM. The CDR3 sequence is 12 residues long. Trimming stripped 6 bases from V and 0 bases from J, with 5 bases between. CDR3: CASRDMNTEAFF. The CDR3 bases are TGTGCCAGCAGGGACATGAACACTGAAGCTTTCTTT. The full variable domain, in which reference TRBV28 and TRBJ1-1 provide the parts outside the CDR3, is DVKVTQSSRYLVKRTGEKVFLECVQDMDHENMFWYRQDPGLGLRLIYFSYDVKMKEKGDIPEGYSVSREKKERFSLILESASTNQTSMYLCASRDMNTEAFFGQGTRLTVV.

The rearrangement links TRBV4-2 to TRBJ2-1, with D tentatively TRBD2 (6 bases). Trimming removed 3 bases at V and 0 bases at J, with 12 bases between. In germline, CDR1 is LGHNA, CDR2 YNFKEQ. This CDR3 comprises 16 residues. The CDR3 sequence is CASSQAEGISYNEQFF. DNA of the CDR3: TGTGCCAGCAGCCAGGCGGAGGGAATCTCCTACAATGAGCAGTTCTTC.

The rearrangement links TRBV27 to TRBJ1-2, with a tentative D call TRBD1 (5 bases). Trimming pared 6 bases from V and 2 bases from J, leaving 10 bases between. Germline V gene data show CDR1 as MNHEY and CDR2 as SMNVEV (reference sequence). This CDR3 region has 13 residues. The CDR3 DNA reads as TGTGCCAGCAGCCGGGCAGGGAACTATGGCTACACCTTC. It yields the protein CASSRAGNYGYTF.

J is TRBJ2-1 and V is TRBV5-1, with TRBD2 matching over 9 bases. V lost 3 bases to trimming and J lost 6 bases; unmatched junction nucleotides: 7. This CDR3 spans 15 amino acids. CDR1 SGHRS and CDR2 YFSETQ come from the germline V gene. CDR3 residues: CASSSGLARGNEQFF. The CDR3 DNA reads TGCGCCAGCAGCTCTGGACTAGCGAGGGGCAATGAGCAGTTCTTC. The full variable domain, its missing parts supplied by reference TRBV5-1 and TRBJ2-1, is KAGVTQTPRYLIKTRGQQVTLSCSPISGHRSVSWYQQTPGQGLQFLFEYFSETQRNKGNFPGRFSGRQFSNSRSEMNVSTLELGDSALYLCASSSGLARGNEQFFGPGTRLTVL.

The rearrangement uses TRBV2 and TRBJ1-1; 7 nucleotides match TRBD1. This CDR3 spans 13 amino acids. Looked up from germline, CDR1 is SNHLY and CDR2 is FYNNEI. V lost 4 bases and J lost 7; bases outside the gene matches: 6. The CDR3 DNA reads as TGTGCCAGCAGTGGACAGGGAGTAGTTGAAGCTTTCTTT. Protein: CASSGQGVVEAFF. Full variable domain (outside the CDR3, taken from reference TRBV2 and TRBJ1-1): EPEVTQTPSHQVTQMGQEVILRCVPISNHLYFYWYRQILGQKVEFLVSFYNNEISEKSEIFDDQFSVERPDGSNFTLKIRSTKLEDSAMYFCASSGQGVVEAFFGQGTRLTVV.

The CDR3 is CASSQTGTSSQPQHF. Written as DNA, the CDR3 is TGTGCCAGCAGCCAGACAGGGACTTCGAGTCAGCCCCAGCATTTT. The rearrangement joins TRBV6-5 to TRBJ1-5, with 7 bases aligning to TRBD1. The junction had 11 bases not matched to a gene; V was cut back by 6 bases and J by 6 bases. CDR1 is MNHEY and CDR2 is SVGAGI in the germline V gene. This CDR3 is built from 15 residues.

The chain links TRBV6-5 to TRBJ2-7; 9 nucleotides match TRBD1. The CDR3 spans 12 residues. Trimming cost V 7 bases and J 4 bases; bases outside gene matches: 2. The germline CDR1 and CDR2 sequences are MNHEY and SVGAGI. The CDR3 coding sequence is TGTGCCAGCAAGACAGGGGGATACGAGCAGTACTTC. Translating it yields CASKTGGYEQYF.

The V call is TRBV29-1, the J call TRBJ2-7; tentative D call: TRBD2 (5 bases). V was pared by 6 bases and J by 4 bases, with 10 bases between. CDR3 length: 11 amino acids. Germline V CDR1 and CDR2: SQVTM, ANQGSEA. CDR3 protein: CSVGENYEQYF. In nucleotides, the CDR3 is TGCAGCGTCGGGGAAAATTACGAGCAGTACTTC.

This clone was recorded a few times. The rearrangement links TRBV7-9 to TRBJ2-2; D gene uncertain. The CDR3 sequence is 13 residues long. Per germline, CDR1 SEHNR and CDR2 FQNEAQ (reference sequence). The V and J ends lost 5 bases and 6 bases respectively, with 10 bases between them. CDR3 residues: CASSPSSAGELFF. DNA for the CDR3: TGTGCCAGCAGCCCGTCCTCCGCCGGGGAGCTGTTTTTT.

This chain connects TRBV7-2 to TRBJ2-2; D unclear. Germline V gene sequence: CDR1 SGHTA, CDR2 FQGNSA. This CDR3 has 14 residues. V was pared by 2 bases and J by 4 bases, with 8 bases between. The CDR3 reads CASSLQLVTGELFF. The CDR3 coding sequence is TGTGCCAGCAGCTTACAGCTAGTCACCGGGGAGCTGTTTTTT. The full variable domain, with the rest looked up from reference TRBV7-2 and TRBJ2-2, is GAGVSQSPSNKVTEKGKDVELRCDPISGHTALYWYRQSLGQGLEFLIYFQGNSAPDKSGLPSDRFSAERTGGSVSTLTIQRTQQEDSAVYLCASSLQLVTGELFFGEGSRLTVL.

J is TRBJ2-5 and V is TRBV7-6; 8 bases are shared with TRBD1. Germline assignment: CDR1 SGHVS and CDR2 FNYEAQ. The CDR3 sequence is 14 residues long. The trim removed 5 bases at V and 5 bases at J, leaving 7 bases unmatched. CDR3 in amino acids: CASSRDRGGETQYF. The CDR3 bases are TGTGCCAGCAGCCGTGACAGGGGAGGCGAGACCCAGTACTTC.

CDR3 amino acids: CAWSPDRGYGYTF. CDR3 in DNA: TGTGCCTGGAGTCCTGACAGGGGGTATGGCTACACCTTC. The chain uses TRBV30 and TRBJ1-2, with 9 bases matching TRBD1. J lost 5 bases, V lost 2 bases, and 3 bases had no gene match. Germline CDR1 and CDR2: GTSNPN and SVGIG (reference sequence). The CDR3 runs to 13 residues. Full variable domain (remainder filled in from reference TRBV30 and TRBJ1-2): SQTIHQWPATLVQPVGSPLSLECTVEGTSNPNLYWYRQAAGRGLQLLFYSVGIGQISSEVPQNLSASRPQDRQFILSSKKLLLSDSGFYLCAWSPDRGYGYTFGSGTRLTVV.

This clone has just one count. The gene calls are TRBV19 and TRBJ1-4; tentative D call: TRBD1 (6 bases). V was cut by 3 bases and J by 8 bases, with 16 bases left in between. The CDR3 loop spans 15 amino acids. The germline CDR1 and CDR2 sequences are LNHDA and SQIVND (reference sequence). The CDR3 sequence is CASSIWGQGGEKLFF. In DNA form, the CDR3 reads TGTGCCAGTAGTATCTGGGGGCAGGGCGGAGAAAAACTGTTTTTT.

In DNA, the CDR3 is TGTGCCAGCAGTTTTCGGGTAGGAGAAAAACTGTTTTTT. Its protein product is CASSFRVGEKLFF. The rearrangement links TRBV28 to TRBJ1-4; no clear D gene. Deletions cut 3 bases from V and 8 bases from J, with 10 bases between. The CDR3 spans 13 residues. Germline V gene lookup returns CDR1 MDHEN and CDR2 SYDVKM.

The chain links TRBV29-1 to TRBJ2-4; perhaps TRBD1 as D (5 bases). CDR1 is SQVTM and CDR2 is ANQGSEA in the germline V gene. Trimming cost V 4 bases and J 13 bases, with 17 bases left between them. This CDR3 has 12 amino acids. CDR3 residues: CSVGAGNGFQYF. The CDR3 DNA follows: TGCAGCGTTGGAGCAGGGAACGGATTCCAGTACTTC.

V is TRBV5-1 and J is TRBJ2-1, with a possible D match to TRBD1 (5 bases). The V gene lost 2 bases and the J gene lost 8 bases, with 14 bases spanning the gap. Germline CDR1 SGHRS, CDR2 YFSETQ. CDR3 length equals 14 residues. The chain's CDR3 is CASSLSQGSDEQFF. The CDR3 DNA follows: TGCGCCAGCAGCTTATCTCAGGGTTCCGATGAGCAGTTCTTC.

CDR3 nucleotides: TGTGCCAGCAGCTTAAGACTAGCGGGCCACTACGAGCAGTACTTC. It specifies CASSLRLAGHYEQYF. V usage is TRBV7-2 and J usage is TRBJ2-7, with TRBD2 matching 10 bases. The J segment lost 3 bases and the V segment lost 2 bases, leaving 4 bases of the junction unmatched. The CDR3 loop spans 15 amino acids. Germline V lookup: CDR1 SGHTA, CDR2 FQGNSA.

The chain uses TRBV5-1 and TRBJ2-5; TRBD1 aligns across 9 bases. The CDR3 length is 15 residues. Germline V gene sequence: CDR1 SGHRS, CDR2 YFSETQ. V lost 3 bases, J lost 4 bases, and 7 bases stayed unmatched. CDR3 amino acids: CASSSWTGEGETQYF. The CDR3 region has the DNA TGCGCCAGCAGCTCCTGGACAGGGGAGGGAGAGACCCAGTACTTC.

In the case of this clone: One end of the junction fails to match germline, which may point to a read error. The chain links TRBV5-8 to TRBJ2-7; D ambiguous. CDR3 length equals 13 residues. CDR1 and CDR2 from the germline V gene are SGHTS and YDEGEE. CDR3 sequence reads: CASSAGLFYEQYF. The CDR3 DNA reads TGTGCGAGCAGCGCAGGCCTCTTTTACGAGCAGTACTTC.

J is TRBJ2-1 and V is TRBV18, with D uncertain. Deletions cut 3 bases from V and 1 base from J, with 4 bases between. The CDR3 contains 13 residues. CDR1 is KGHSH, CDR2 LQKENI, per germline. CDR3 DNA sequence: TGTGCCAGCTCACCTCAATCCTACAATGAGCAGTTCTTC. This codes for CASSPQSYNEQFF.